Listed here are 6 T cell receptor beta chains from one sample, sequenced in a study of technical replicates of blood from a handful of donors. Libraries were prepared by immunoSEQ multiplex PCR; TCRdb keeps only in-frame clonotypes and omits some of them. The sample has tens of thousands of clones, around 96% seen once. The sequenced sample consisted of PBMCs. Receptors were obtained from a human donor in good health. Some clones in this sample may be carry-over from other donors' samples.

The CDR3 sequence is CASGDRGLTTGELFF. The CDR3 DNA is TGTGCCAGCGGGGACAGGGGGCTTACCACCGGGGAGCTGTTTTTT. The rearrangement uses TRBV19 and TRBJ2-2, with 12 bases fitting TRBD1. Germline V CDR1 and CDR2: LNHDA, SQIVND (reference sequence). With 9 bases clipped from V and 4 bases from J, the junction kept 6 bases outside the gene matches. The CDR3 runs to 15 residues.

The chain combines TRBV27 with TRBJ1-2, with TRBD1 matching over 8 bases. Germline trimming cut 5 bases from V and 2 bases from J; bases unmatched to any gene: 4. CDR1 MNHEY and CDR2 SMNVEV come from the germline V gene (reference sequence). The CDR3 is made up of 14 amino acids. The CDR3 nucleotides are TGTGCCAGCAGTACAGGGGGAGCGAACTATGGCTACACCTTC. This sequence encodes CASSTGGANYGYTF.

The J gene is TRBJ2-7, the V gene TRBV30, with TRBD1 as a possible D gene (6 bases). Trimming removed 3 bases from V and 0 bases from J, with 15 bases in between. The CDR3 runs to 15 residues. Germline CDR1 is GTSNPN and CDR2 is SVGIG (reference sequence). CDR3 DNA: TGTGCCTGGAGGGTAACAGGGCCCTCCTCCTACGAGCAGTACTTC. Amino acids: CAWRVTGPSSYEQYF.

The chain joins TRBV2 to TRBJ1-1, with no clear D. V lost 5 bases and J 6 bases, leaving 10 bases between the germline ends. Per the germline V gene, CDR1 is SNHLY and CDR2 is FYNNEI. CDR3 length: 12 amino acids. CDR3 in amino acids: CASSYGISEAFF. The CDR3 DNA is TGTGCCAGCAGTTACGGGATCTCTGAAGCTTTCTTT. Variable domain in full (rest from reference TRBV2 and TRBJ1-1): EPEVTQTPSHQVTQMGQEVILRCVPISNHLYFYWYRQILGQKVEFLVSFYNNEISEKSEIFDDQFSVERPDGSNFTLKIRSTKLEDSAMYFCASSYGISEAFFGQGTRLTVV.

The V call is TRBV19, the J call TRBJ1-1, with TRBD1 matching over 9 bases. CDR3 length: 14 residues. In germline, CDR1 is LNHDA, CDR2 SQIVND (reference sequence). Unmatched junction bases numbered 9, after V lost 8 bases and J lost 5 bases. The CDR3 protein is CASAGGQGLTEAFF. DNA for the CDR3: TGTGCCAGTGCCGGGGGACAGGGTCTGACTGAAGCTTTCTTT.

J is TRBJ1-2 and V is TRBV6-6; TRBD1 aligns across 7 bases. V lost 6 bases and J lost 8; bases outside the gene matches: 12. The CDR3 has 14 residues. Looked up from germline, CDR1 is MNHNY and CDR2 is SVGAGI (reference sequence). Here the CDR3 DNA reads TGTGCCAGCAGCGGAAACAGGGGCCCCGACGGCTACACCTTC. Residues: CASSGNRGPDGYTF.